These 10 T cell receptor beta chains came from one sample sequenced in a study of CD8+ T cells in alopecia areata. As the sequencing template, cDNA was produced by extracting RNA and reverse transcribing it. This table comes from immunoSEQ multiplex PCR, and its TCRdb copy is limited to in-frame clones, with some not included. The data show hundreds of thousands of clones, 65% to 70% seen once. The sample consisted of CD4+ T cells sorted from blood, taken at week 0. These receptors were obtained from a human donor with alopecia areata.

This clone was found a few times. The sample holds other DNA sequences that translate to the same CDR3. The gene calls are TRBV19 and TRBJ2-3; maybe TRBD1 (6 bases). Germline V gene sequence: CDR1 LNHDA, CDR2 SQIVND (reference sequence). V was cut by 5 bases and J by 3 bases, with 9 bases left in between. The CDR3 has 13 residues. CDR3 in DNA: TGTGCCAGTAGTTGGACAGTTACAGATACGCAGTATTTT. Amino acid sequence: CASSWTVTDTQYF.

CDR3 residues: CASNQVTTNEQFF. The CDR3 bases are TGCGCCAGCAACCAAGTGACCACCAATGAGCAGTTCTTC. The J gene is TRBJ2-1, the V gene TRBV5-1, with D uncertain. Trimming stripped 6 bases from V and 6 bases from J, with 13 bases between. The CDR3 length is 13 residues. Germline V gives CDR1 SGHRS, CDR2 YFSETQ.

The V and J genes are TRBV9 and TRBJ2-1; D perhaps matches TRBD1 (5 bases). The germline CDR1 and CDR2 sequences are SGDLS and YYNGEE. Trimming cost V 2 bases and J 0 bases, with 9 bases left between them. The CDR3 is made up of 15 amino acids. This CDR3 reads CASSVSTGSYNEQFF. In DNA, the CDR3 is TGTGCCAGCAGCGTTAGCACAGGCTCCTACAATGAGCAGTTCTTC.

The chain is built from TRBV2 and TRBJ1-2; D unresolved. The CDR3 has 12 residues. Trimming cost V 3 bases and J 4 bases, with 6 bases left between them. Germline loops: CDR1 SNHLY, CDR2 FYNNEI. In DNA, the CDR3 is TGTGCCAGCAGTGAGTCGGTCTATGGCTACACCTTC. Protein sequence: CASSESVYGYTF. Filled out from reference TRBV2 and TRBJ1-2, the complete variable domain reads EPEVTQTPSHQVTQMGQEVILRCVPISNHLYFYWYRQILGQKVEFLVSFYNNEISEKSEIFDDQFSVERPDGSNFTLKIRSTKLEDSAMYFCASSESVYGYTFGSGTRLTVV.

The chain uses TRBV7-2 and TRBJ2-1, with no clear D. The CDR3 has 12 residues. Germline CDR1 reads SGHTA; CDR2 reads FQGNSA. V was clipped by 7 bases and J by 1 base, with 5 bases between them. In DNA, the CDR3 is TGTGCCAGCAAGACTTCCTACAATGAGCAGTTCTTC. As protein: CASKTSYNEQFF.

This sequence joins TRBV14 and TRBJ2-7; 7 positions match TRBD1. The V gene end was trimmed by 4 bases and the J gene end by 4 bases; junction bases not matched to a gene: 4. From germline, CDR1 is SGHDN and CDR2 FVKESK. The CDR3 extends over 13 amino acids. The CDR3 DNA reads TGTGCCAGCAGCCTTACAGGGGCTTACGAGCAGTACTTC. It is translated as CASSLTGAYEQYF.

This sequence joins TRBV5-1 and TRBJ2-1; maybe TRBD1 (6 bases). CDR1 is SGHRS and CDR2 is YFSETQ in the germline V gene. Trimming took 0 bases from V and 7 from J, leaving 14 bases between them. The CDR3 length is 15 residues. DNA of the CDR3: TGCGCCAGCAGCTTGGCCCCCCCAGGGGATAATGAGCAGTTCTTC. Its protein product is CASSLAPPGDNEQFF.

The chain employs TRBV29-1 and TRBJ2-5; a weak D match, TRBD1 (6 bases). From germline, CDR1 is SQVTM and CDR2 ANQGSEA. This CDR3 has 13 amino acids. V lost 7 bases to trimming and J lost 5 bases, with 17 bases between them. Here the CDR3 reads CSATTGFRETQYF. CDR3 nucleotides: TGCAGCGCCACCACAGGGTTTAGGGAGACCCAGTACTTC.

The rearrangement joins TRBV5-1 to TRBJ2-5; the D gene is possibly TRBD2 (6 bases). The germline gives CDR1 SGHRS, CDR2 YFSETQ. The V end lost 1 base, the J end lost 2 bases, and 12 bases lay between the germline ends. The CDR3 runs to 15 residues. DNA of the CDR3: TGCGCCAGCAGCTTGATCCCCGGGGGACAAGAGACCCAGTACTTC. It translates to CASSLIPGGQETQYF.

The rearrangement links TRBV6-5 to TRBJ2-1; 14 nucleotides agree with TRBD2. CDR1 and CDR2 (germline): MNHEY, SVGAGI. The junction had 4 bases not matched to a gene; V was cut back by 6 bases and J by 9 bases. The CDR3 runs 14 residues. The DNA for the CDR3 is TGTGCCAGCAGGCCGGGGACTAGCGGGGGTGAGCAGTTCTTC. As protein: CASRPGTSGGEQFF.